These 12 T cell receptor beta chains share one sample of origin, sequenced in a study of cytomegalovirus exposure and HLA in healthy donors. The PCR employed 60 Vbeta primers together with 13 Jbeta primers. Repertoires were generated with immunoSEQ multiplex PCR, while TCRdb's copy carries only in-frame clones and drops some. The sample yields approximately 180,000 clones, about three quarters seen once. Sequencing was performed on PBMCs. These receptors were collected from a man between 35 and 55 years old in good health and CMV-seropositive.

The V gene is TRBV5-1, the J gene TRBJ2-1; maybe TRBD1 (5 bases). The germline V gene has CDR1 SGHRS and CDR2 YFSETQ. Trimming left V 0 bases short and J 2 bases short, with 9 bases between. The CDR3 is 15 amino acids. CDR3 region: CASSLAVGPYNEQFF. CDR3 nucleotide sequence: TGCGCCAGCAGCTTGGCCGTGGGGCCCTACAATGAGCAGTTCTTC.

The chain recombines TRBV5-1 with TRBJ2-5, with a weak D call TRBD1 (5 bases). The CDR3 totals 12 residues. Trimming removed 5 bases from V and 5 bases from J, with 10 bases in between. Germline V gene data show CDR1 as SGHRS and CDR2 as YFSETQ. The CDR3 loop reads CASSLKGETQYF. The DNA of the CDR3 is TGCGCCAGCAGTTTAAAGGGGGAGACCCAGTACTTC.

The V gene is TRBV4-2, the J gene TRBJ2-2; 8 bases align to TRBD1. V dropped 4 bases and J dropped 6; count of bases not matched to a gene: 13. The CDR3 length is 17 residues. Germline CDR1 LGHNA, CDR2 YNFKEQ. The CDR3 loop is CASSPRGPGQVAGELFF. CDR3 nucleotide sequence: TGTGCCAGCAGCCCCCGGGGCCCGGGACAGGTAGCCGGGGAGCTGTTTTTT.

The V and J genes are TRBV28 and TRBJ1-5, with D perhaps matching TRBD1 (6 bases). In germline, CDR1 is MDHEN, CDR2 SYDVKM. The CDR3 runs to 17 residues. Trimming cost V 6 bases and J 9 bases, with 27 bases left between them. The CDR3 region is CASSPLLTYRAQTPQHF. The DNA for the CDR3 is TGTGCCAGCAGCCCCCTACTGACATACAGGGCTCAGACGCCCCAGCATTTT.

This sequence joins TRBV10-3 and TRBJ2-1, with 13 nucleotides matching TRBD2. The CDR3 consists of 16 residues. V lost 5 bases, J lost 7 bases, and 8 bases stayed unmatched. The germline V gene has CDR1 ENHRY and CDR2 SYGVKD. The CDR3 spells CAISRGTSGILNEQFF. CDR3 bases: TGTGCCATCAGTCGCGGGACTAGCGGGATTCTTAATGAGCAGTTCTTC.

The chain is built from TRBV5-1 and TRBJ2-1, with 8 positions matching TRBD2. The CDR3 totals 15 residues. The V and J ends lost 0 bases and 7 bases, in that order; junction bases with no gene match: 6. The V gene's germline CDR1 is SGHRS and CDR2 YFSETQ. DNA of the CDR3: TGCGCCAGCAGCTTGGGAGCGGGAGTGGGGAATGAGCAGTTCTTC. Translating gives CASSLGAGVGNEQFF.

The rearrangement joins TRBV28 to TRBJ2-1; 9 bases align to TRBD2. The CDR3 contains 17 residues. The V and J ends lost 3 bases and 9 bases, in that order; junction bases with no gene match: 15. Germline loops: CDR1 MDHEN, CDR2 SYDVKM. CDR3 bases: TGTGCCAGCAGTTTTTGGGCTGTCGGCGGGAGGGTGGGTGAGCAGTTCTTC. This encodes CASSFWAVGGRVGEQFF.

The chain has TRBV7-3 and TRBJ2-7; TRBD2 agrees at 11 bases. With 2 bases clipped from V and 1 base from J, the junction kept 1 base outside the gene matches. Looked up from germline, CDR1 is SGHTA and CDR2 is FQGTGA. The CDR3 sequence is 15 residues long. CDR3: CASSLLAGGSYEQYF. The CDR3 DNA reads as TGTGCCAGCAGCTTACTAGCGGGAGGATCCTACGAGCAGTACTTC.

CDR3 bases: TGTGCCAGCAGCCAAGGAGAGGGGGCTACAAACACTGAAGCTTTCTTT. Protein sequence: CASSQGEGATNTEAFF. This chain links TRBV14 with TRBJ1-1; 7 positions match TRBD1. The CDR3 consists of 16 residues. Germline-derived CDR1 and CDR2 are SGHDN and FVKESK. Trimming at V came to 1 base and at J to 2 bases, leaving 7 bases not matched to a gene.

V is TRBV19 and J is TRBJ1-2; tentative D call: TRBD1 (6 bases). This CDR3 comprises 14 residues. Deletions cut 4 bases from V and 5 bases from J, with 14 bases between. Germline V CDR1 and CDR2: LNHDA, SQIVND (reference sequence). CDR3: CASSTGQPQYGYTF. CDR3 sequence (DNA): TGTGCCAGTAGTACCGGACAGCCACAGTATGGCTACACCTTC.

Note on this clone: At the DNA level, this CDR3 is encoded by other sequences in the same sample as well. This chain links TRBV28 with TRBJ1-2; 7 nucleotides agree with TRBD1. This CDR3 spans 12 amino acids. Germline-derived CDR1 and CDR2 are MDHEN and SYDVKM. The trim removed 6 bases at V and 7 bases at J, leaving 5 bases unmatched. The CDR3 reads CASSLQGSGYTF. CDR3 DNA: TGTGCCAGCAGCTTACAGGGGAGTGGCTACACCTTC.

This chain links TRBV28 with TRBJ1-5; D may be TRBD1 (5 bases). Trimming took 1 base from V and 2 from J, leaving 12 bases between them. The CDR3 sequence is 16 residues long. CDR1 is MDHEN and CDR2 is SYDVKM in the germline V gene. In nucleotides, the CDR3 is TGTGCCAGCAGTTTATATCCAGGGCCGGGCAATCAGCCCCAGCATTTT. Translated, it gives CASSLYPGPGNQPQHF.